The clone carrying this T cell receptor beta chain has at least ten counts. Germline-derived CDR1 and CDR2 are SGHTA and FQGNSA. V was trimmed by 1 base and J by 7 bases, leaving 14 bases between them. The CDR3 sequence is 15 residues long. As handled by the study authors: With a range of 23,224 to 690,600, the median per sample was about 92,000 TCRs. MiXCR, applied by TCRdb to the 5' RACE reads, yields one record per CDR3 protein. What appears here as the V and J calls and clone size reflects TCRdb's work, not the paper's. Counted here are 130,000 or so distinct CDR3 sequences, around 4.1% occurring once; the ten biggest clones make up about 1.3%. Unfractionated whole blood was the source from which total RNA was extracted. The data derive from a study of human T cells and chemical hapten exposure.

The clonotype originates from a female donor in good health. The V gene is TRBV7-2, the J gene TRBJ2-1, with D perhaps given as TRBD1 or TRBD2 (6 bases each). The CDR3 nucleotides read TGTGCCAGCAGCTTAGTTTACAGGGCGGGGAATGAGCAGTTCTTC. This gives the protein CASSLVYRAGNEQFF.